This T cell receptor (beta chain) was sequenced in a study of blood T cell repertoires in COVID-19. For the study at large: From the United States, Italy and Spain came samples of acute and convalescent COVID-19. PBMCs, B-cell-depleted T cells, or T cells were the source of the cDNA or gDNA that made up the material.

The germline gives CDR1 MDHEN, CDR2 SYDVKM. Trimming cost V 6 bases and J 3 bases; bases outside gene matches: 5. The CDR3 contains 13 residues. Generated by immunoSEQ multiplex PCR, the TCRdb table keeps only in-frame clones and is missing some. The sample lists a few hundred thousand clones, about 87% occurring once. In Cohort 3, a recovered donor had either two negative PCRs, clearance, or symptom resolution. This receptor was taken from a woman aged 45-65 years who had recovered from COVID-19. What was sequenced was PBMCs or T cells enriched from blood (not recorded which). The gene calls are TRBV28 and TRBJ2-7; TRBD1 matches at 7 bases. The CDR3 loop reads CASRQGRDYEQYF. The CDR3, as DNA: TGTGCCAGCAGACAGGGGCGAGACTACGAGCAGTACTTC.